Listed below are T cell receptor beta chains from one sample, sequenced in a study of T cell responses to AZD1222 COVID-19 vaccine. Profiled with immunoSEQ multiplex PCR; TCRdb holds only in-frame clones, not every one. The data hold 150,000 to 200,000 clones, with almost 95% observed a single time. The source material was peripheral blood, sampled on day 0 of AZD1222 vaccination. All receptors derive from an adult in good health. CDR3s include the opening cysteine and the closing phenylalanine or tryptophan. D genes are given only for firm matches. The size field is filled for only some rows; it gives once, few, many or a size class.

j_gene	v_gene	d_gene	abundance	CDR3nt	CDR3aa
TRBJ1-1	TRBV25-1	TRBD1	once	TGTGCCAGCAGACGACAGGGGGCGAACACTGAAGCTTTCTTT	CASRRQGANTEAFF
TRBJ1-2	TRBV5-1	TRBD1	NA	TGCGCCAGCAGCCCGGGACAGGGGGCCAATGGCTACACCTTC	CASSPGQGANGYTF
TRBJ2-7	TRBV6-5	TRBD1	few	TGTGCCAGCAGCCGGGACAGGGGTTCATACGAGCAGTACTTC	CASSRDRGSYEQYF
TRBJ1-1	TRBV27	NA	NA	TGTGCCAGCAGTCCGGGACAGAACACTGAAGCTTTCTTT	CASSPGQNTEAFF
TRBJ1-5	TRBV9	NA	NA	TGTGCCAGCAGCGTAGGTGGAGGCCAGAATCAGCCCCAGCATTTT	CASSVGGGQNQPQHF
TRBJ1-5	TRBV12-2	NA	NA	TGTGCAAGTCGCTTAGCGAGGTTCCAGCATCAGCCCCAGCATTTT	CASRLARFQHQPQHF
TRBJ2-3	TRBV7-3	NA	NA	TGTGCCAGCAGCTCCGAGGACAGCGTCGGTACGCAGTATTTT	CASSSEDSVGTQYF
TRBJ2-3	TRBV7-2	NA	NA	TGTGCCAGCCGCTGGGGTAGCACAGATACGCAGTATTTT	CASRWGSTDTQYF
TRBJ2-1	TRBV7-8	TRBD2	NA	TGTGCCAGCAGCCCGGGACTAGCGGCCTACAATGAGCAGTTCTTC	CASSPGLAAYNEQFF
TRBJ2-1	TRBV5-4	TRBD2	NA	TGTGCCAGCAGCGAGGGACTAGCGGACTACAATGAGCAGTTCTTC	CASSEGLADYNEQFF
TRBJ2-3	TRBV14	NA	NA	TGTGCCAGCAGCCAAGATCATGGTAGCACAGATACGCAGTATTTT	CASSQDHGSTDTQYF
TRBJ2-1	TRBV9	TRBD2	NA	TGTGCCAGCAGCGGGACTAGCGGGAGAGGGAATGAGCAGTTCTTC	CASSGTSGRGNEQFF
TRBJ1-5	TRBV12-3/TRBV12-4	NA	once	TGTGCCAGCAGCCTTAACGACGATCAGCCCCAGCATTTT	CASSLNDDQPQHF
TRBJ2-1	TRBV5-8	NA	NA	TGTGCCAGCTTGCGGTACGGTGAGCAGTTCTTC	CASLRYGEQFF
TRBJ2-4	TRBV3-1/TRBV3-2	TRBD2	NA	TGTGCCAGCAGCCCACTACCGGGACTAGCGGGAGGGGGCAAAAACATTCAGTACTTC	CASSPLPGLAGGGKNIQYF
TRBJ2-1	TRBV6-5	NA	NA	TGTGCCAGCAGGGGGCTTAGCTCCTACAATGAGCAGTTCTTC	CASRGLSSYNEQFF
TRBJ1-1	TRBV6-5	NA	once	TGTGCCAGCTCGCTCCATTCAACTGAAGCTTTCTTT	CASSLHSTEAFF
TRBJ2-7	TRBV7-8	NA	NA	TGTGCCAGCAGCCTCGGAATGTACTACGAGCAGTACTTC	CASSLGMYYEQYF
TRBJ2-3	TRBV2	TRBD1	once	TGTGCCAGCAGGGCGACCGGGACAGGGGTACGGACTAGCACAGATACGCAGTATTTT	CASRATGTGVRTSTDTQYF
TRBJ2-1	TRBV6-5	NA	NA	TGTGCCAGCACCGCTACCAATGAGCAGTTCTTC	CASTATNEQFF
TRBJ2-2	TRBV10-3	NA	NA	TGTGCCATCAGGGATGGACAGACAGTCACCGGGGAGCTGTTTTTT	CAIRDGQTVTGELFF
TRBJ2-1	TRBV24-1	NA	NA	TGTGCCACCAGTCAGGAGAATGAGCAGTTCTTC	CATSQENEQFF
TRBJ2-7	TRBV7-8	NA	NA	TGTGCCAGCAGCCTAACTACGTCGGCGGGTACCTCCTACGAGCAGTACTTC	CASSLTTSAGTSYEQYF
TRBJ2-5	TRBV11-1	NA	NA	TGTGCCAGCAGCCAATTTTCACTGGGAAGAGAGACCCAGTACTTC	CASSQFSLGRETQYF
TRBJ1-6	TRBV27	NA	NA	TGTGCCAGCAGTTTTTTAGCTCTTTCTTCGGGAGGTTCACCCCTCCACTTT	CASSFLALSSGGSPLHF
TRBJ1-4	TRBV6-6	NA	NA	TGTGCCAGCAGTCGATCTGCTAATGAAAAACTGTTTTTT	CASSRSANEKLFF
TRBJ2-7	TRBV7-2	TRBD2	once	TGTGCCAGCAGCTTGACTAGCGGGAGCTACGAGCAGTACTTC	CASSLTSGSYEQYF
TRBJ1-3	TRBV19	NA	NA	TGTGCCAGTAGTTCTCTGACAGTTAGCCCTGGAAACACCATATATTTT	CASSSLTVSPGNTIYF
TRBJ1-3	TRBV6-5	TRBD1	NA	TGTGCCAGCAGAGGGGGACAGGGCCCGGGAAACACCATATATTTT	CASRGGQGPGNTIYF
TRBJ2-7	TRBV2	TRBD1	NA	TGTGCCAGCCAACTACAGGGGAGCTCCTACGAGCAGTACTTC	CASQLQGSSYEQYF
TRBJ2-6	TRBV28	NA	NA	TGTGCCAGCAGTTTAGTGAGTGAGGGGACTGGGGCCAACGTCCTGACTTTC	CASSLVSEGTGANVLTF
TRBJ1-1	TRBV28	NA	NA	TGTGCCAGCAGTTTGTACAGGGCGAACACTGAAGCTTTCTTT	CASSLYRANTEAFF
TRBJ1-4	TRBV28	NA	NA	TGTGCCAGCAGATACTATTCGGGGACGGCTAATGAAAAACTGTTTTTT	CASRYYSGTANEKLFF
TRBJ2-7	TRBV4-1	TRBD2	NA	TGCGCCAGCAGCCAACAGCTAAGCCGGGAGGGATACGAGCAGTACTTC	CASSQQLSREGYEQYF
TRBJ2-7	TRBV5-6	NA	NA	TGTGCCAGCAGCTGGCGAACCGGGACTCCGACCTACGAGCAGTACTTC	CASSWRTGTPTYEQYF
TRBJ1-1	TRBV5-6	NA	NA	TGTGCCAGCAGCCCCGGTAGGGTTCAGAACACTGAAGCTTTCTTT	CASSPGRVQNTEAFF
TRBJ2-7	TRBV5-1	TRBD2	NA	TGCGCCAGCAGCTTTCGACTAGCGGGAACTGCTAGGTACGAGCAGTACTTC	CASSFRLAGTARYEQYF
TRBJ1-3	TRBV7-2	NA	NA	TGTGCCAGCAGCTTAGCCATGGGGGGGCACACCATATATTTT	CASSLAMGGHTIYF
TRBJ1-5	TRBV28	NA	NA	TGTGCCAGCAGTTTACCAGGGAATCAGCCCCAGCATTTT	CASSLPGNQPQHF
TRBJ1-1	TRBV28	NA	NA	TGTGCCAGCGGGGGATTCACTGAAGCTTTCTTT	CASGGFTEAFF
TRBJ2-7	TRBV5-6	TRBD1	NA	TGTGCCAGCAGCGAAACCGGGACAGGGTGGGACGAGCAGTACTTC	CASSETGTGWDEQYF
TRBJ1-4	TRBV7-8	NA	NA	TGTGCCAGCAGCCGTACCGGGACATTGGTTGAAAAACTGTTTTTT	CASSRTGTLVEKLFF
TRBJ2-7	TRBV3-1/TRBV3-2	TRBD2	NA	TGTGCCAGCAGCCAAGAGGGAGGGATAGCGGGATTGTACGAGCAGTACTTC	CASSQEGGIAGLYEQYF
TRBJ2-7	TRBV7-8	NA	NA	TGTGCCAGCAGCTCACGGCAGCAGAAGACCTACGAGCAGTACTTC	CASSSRQQKTYEQYF
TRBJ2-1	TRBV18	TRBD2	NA	TGTGCCAGCTCACCACCAGGTGGACTAGTCTTCAGGGAGCAGTTCTTC	CASSPPGGLVFREQFF
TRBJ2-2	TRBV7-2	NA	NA	TGTGCCAGCAGCTTCTCGGGAATCACCGGGGAGCTGTTTTTT	CASSFSGITGELFF
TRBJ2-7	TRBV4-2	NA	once	TGTGCCAGCAGCCTTTCTGAGCGGGCCTACGAGCAGTACTTC	CASSLSERAYEQYF
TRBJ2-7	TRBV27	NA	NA	TGTGCCAGCAGTTTCTCTGGGCTCTCCTACGAGCAGTACTTC	CASSFSGLSYEQYF
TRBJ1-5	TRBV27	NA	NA	TGTGCCAGCAGGCCATATAGCAATCAGCCCCAGCATTTT	CASRPYSNQPQHF
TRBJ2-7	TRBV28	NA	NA	TGTGCCAGCAGTTCCCCCGGGTACGAGCAGTACTTC	CASSSPGYEQYF
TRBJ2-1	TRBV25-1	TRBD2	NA	TGTGCCAGCAGTATGACTAGCGGCCCGCCGGGGAATGAGCAGTTCTTC	CASSMTSGPPGNEQFF
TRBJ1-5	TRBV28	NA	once	TGTGCCAGCAGTTCCGGACGGCGGGGCCCCCTCAATCAGCCCCAGCATTTT	CASSSGRRGPLNQPQHF
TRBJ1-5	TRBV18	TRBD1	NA	TGTGCCAGCTCACTAGGACAGGATAGCAATCAGCCCCAGCATTTT	CASSLGQDSNQPQHF
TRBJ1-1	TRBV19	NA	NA	TGTGCCAGTAGTAAAGGGGAAGTTAACACTGAAGCTTTCTTT	CASSKGEVNTEAFF
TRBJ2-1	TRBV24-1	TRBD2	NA	TGTGCCACCAGTGATTTGTCAGCTAGCGGGAGCTCCTACAATGAGCAGTTCTTC	CATSDLSASGSSYNEQFF
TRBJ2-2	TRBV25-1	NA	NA	TGTGCCAGCAGTGAACCCCGGGACACCGGGGAGCTGTTTTTT	CASSEPRDTGELFF
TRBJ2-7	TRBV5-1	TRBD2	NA	TGCGCCAGCAGCTCCCTTAGGGGACCTGGCGGGGGCTACGAGCAGTACTTC	CASSSLRGPGGGYEQYF
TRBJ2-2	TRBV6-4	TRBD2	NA	TGTGCCAGCTCAGTGCTAGCGGGGGCGGACACCGGGGAGCTGTTTTTT	CASSVLAGADTGELFF
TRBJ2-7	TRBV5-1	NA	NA	TGCGCCAGCAGCTTGGACGGGGGGCAGTACGAGCAGTACTTC	CASSLDGGQYEQYF